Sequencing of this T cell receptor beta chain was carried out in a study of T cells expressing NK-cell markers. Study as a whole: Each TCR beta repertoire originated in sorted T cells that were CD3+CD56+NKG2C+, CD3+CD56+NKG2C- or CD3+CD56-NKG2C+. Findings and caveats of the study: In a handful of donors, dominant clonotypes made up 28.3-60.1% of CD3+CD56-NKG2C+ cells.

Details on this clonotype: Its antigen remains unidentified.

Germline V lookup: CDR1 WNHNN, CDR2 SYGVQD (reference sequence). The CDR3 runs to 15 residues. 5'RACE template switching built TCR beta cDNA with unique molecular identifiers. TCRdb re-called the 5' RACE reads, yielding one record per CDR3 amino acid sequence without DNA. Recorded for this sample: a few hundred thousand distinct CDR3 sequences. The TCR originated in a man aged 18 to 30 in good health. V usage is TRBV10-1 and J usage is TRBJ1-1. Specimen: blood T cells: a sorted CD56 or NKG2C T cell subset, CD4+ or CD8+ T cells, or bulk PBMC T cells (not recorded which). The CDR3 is CASSESTQANTEAFF.